Shown below are 32 T cell receptor beta chains from a single sample sequenced in a study of CD8+ T cells in alopecia areata. Specified treatment: oral pan-JAK inhibitor, 5-10 mg twice daily. Reverse transcription of extracted RNA yielded cDNA, which provided the sequencing template. Only in-frame clones appear in the TCRdb table, and some are missing; sequencing was by immunoSEQ multiplex PCR. This table has 60,000 to 85,000 clones, around 30% appearing once. Sequencing used CD8+ T cells sorted from blood, obtained at week 4, from a patient treated with tofacitinib. The source is a human donor with alopecia areata.

CDR3 nucleotides: TGCAGTGCTCCGACAGGGGATGGCTACACCTTC. Its protein is CSAPTGDGYTF. The V and J genes are TRBV20-1 and TRBJ1-2, with 8 bases fitting TRBD1. Looked up from germline, CDR1 is DFQATT and CDR2 is SNEGSKA (reference sequence). This CDR3 spans 11 amino acids. Losses at the gene ends were 5 bases for V and 6 bases for J; bases not matched to a gene: 2.

This chain connects TRBV9 to TRBJ2-2; no definite D call. CDR3 length: 12 residues. CDR1 is SGDLS, CDR2 YYNGEE, per germline. V was clipped by 3 bases and J by 5 bases, with 5 bases between them. CDR3 protein: CASSEPTGELFF. The CDR3 DNA follows: TGTGCCAGCAGCGAGCCTACCGGGGAGCTGTTTTTT.

This rearrangement joins TRBV30 to TRBJ1-5; D call uncertain. V lost 5 bases to trimming and J lost 1 base, with 12 bases between them. In germline, CDR1 is GTSNPN, CDR2 SVGIG (reference sequence). CDR3 length: 14 residues. Written as DNA, the CDR3 is TGTGCCTGGGCCACCGCTGGGAGCAATCAGCCCCAGCATTTT. Amino acids: CAWATAGSNQPQHF.

This clone was observed a few times. This rearrangement joins TRBV7-9 to TRBJ2-4; 8 bases are shared with TRBD1. Germline loops: CDR1 SEHNR, CDR2 FQNEAQ (reference sequence). This CDR3 is built from 14 residues. The junction had 8 bases not matched to a gene; V was cut back by 8 bases and J by 5 bases. The CDR3 sequence: CASHRLTGENIQYF. As DNA, the CDR3 is TGTGCCAGCCACAGGTTGACAGGGGAAAACATTCAGTACTTC.

The V gene is TRBV29-1, the J gene TRBJ1-2; no firm D call. CDR1 and CDR2 from the germline V gene are SQVTM and ANQGSEA. The CDR3 contains 11 residues. V lost 8 bases to trimming and J lost 5 bases, with 12 bases between them. The chain's CDR3 is CSTRADYGYTF. CDR3 nucleotides: TGCAGCACCCGGGCGGATTATGGCTACACCTTC.

V and J are TRBV9 and TRBJ2-6; no firm D call. The CDR3 runs 15 residues. CDR1 and CDR2 from the germline V gene are SGDLS and YYNGEE. Trimming shortened V by 1 base and J by 0 bases, and 5 bases separated the two germline ends. The CDR3: CASSVPPSGANVLTF. The CDR3 nucleotides read TGTGCCAGCAGCGTACCCCCCTCTGGGGCCAACGTCCTGACTTTC.

This chain links TRBV7-9 with TRBJ2-7, with D hard to call. V was shortened by 3 bases and J by 4 bases, with 13 bases between the two germline ends. In germline, CDR1 is SEHNR, CDR2 FQNEAQ (reference sequence). The CDR3 totals 14 residues. CDR3 protein: CASSFTGYAYEQYF. The CDR3 coding sequence is TGTGCCAGCAGCTTTACGGGTTATGCGTACGAGCAGTACTTC.

The chain has TRBV6-1 and TRBJ1-5; a weak D match, TRBD1 (6 bases). The V gene's germline CDR1 is MNHNS and CDR2 SASEGT. This CDR3 has 16 residues. Trimming left V 2 bases short and J 0 bases short, with 11 bases between. CDR3 in amino acids: CASSEWGALSNQPQHF. CDR3 DNA: TGTGCCAGCAGTGAATGGGGGGCGCTTAGCAATCAGCCCCAGCATTTT.

J is TRBJ1-2 and V is TRBV23-1; D call uncertain. TRBV23-1 falls under the ORF class, with uncertain function. The CDR3 runs to 11 residues. Between the trimmed V and J ends, which lost 2 bases and 10 bases, there was a span of 8 bases. The CDR3 sequence is CASSQRAPYTF. The CDR3 DNA reads as TGCGCCAGCAGTCAAAGGGCCCCCTACACCTTC.

This chain links TRBV27 with TRBJ2-7; D is possibly TRBD1 or TRBD2 (5 bases each). With 8 bases removed from V and 3 bases from J, the gap between germline ends came to 20 bases. CDR3 size: 15 residues. Germline values: CDR1 MNHEY, CDR2 SMNVEV (reference sequence). The CDR3 nucleotides read TGTGCCAGCCGTAGTGCGGTCGAGGGGTTCTACGAGCAGTACTTC. It translates to CASRSAVEGFYEQYF.

This clone was counted between two and nine times. The rearrangement joins TRBV2 to TRBJ2-7; D may be TRBD2 (6 bases). Germline V lookup: CDR1 SNHLY, CDR2 FYNNEI. V lost 6 bases and J lost 2, with 11 bases in between. The CDR3 sequence is 13 residues long. This CDR3 is CASRPGLAYEQYF. The CDR3 DNA is TGTGCCAGCAGGCCGGGACTGGCCTACGAGCAGTACTTC.

This rearrangement joins TRBV29-1 to TRBJ2-2, with TRBD2 matching 10 bases. Germline CDR1 reads SQVTM; CDR2 reads ANQGSEA. The CDR3 length is 16 residues. Losses at the gene ends were 6 bases for V and 6 bases for J; bases not matched to a gene: 13. The chain's CDR3 is CSVLAGLAGEPGELFF. The DNA for the CDR3 is TGCAGCGTCCTGGCAGGGCTAGCGGGAGAACCCGGGGAGCTGTTTTTT.

The V and J genes are TRBV4-2 and TRBJ1-5; D remains unclear. The germline CDR1 and CDR2 sequences are LGHNA and YNFKEQ. The CDR3 sequence is 14 residues long. V was shortened by 0 bases and J by 6 bases, with 9 bases between the two germline ends. CDR3 DNA: TGTGCCAGCAGCCAAGATTTGGGTAGTCAGCCCCAGCATTTT. It is translated as CASSQDLGSQPQHF.

The genes are TRBV30 and TRBJ2-7; D is possibly TRBD1 (6 bases). Germline V gene data show CDR1 as GTSNPN and CDR2 as SVGIG (reference sequence). The CDR3 runs 12 residues. Trimming stripped 5 bases from V and 4 bases from J, with 12 bases between. The CDR3 DNA sequence: TGTGCCTGGGAAATCGACAGGTACGAGCAGTACTTC. Translated, it gives CAWEIDRYEQYF.

This clone appeared a few times. V usage is TRBV2 and J usage is TRBJ2-7; D tentatively reads TRBD1 or TRBD2 (7 bases each). The V and J ends lost 7 bases and 13 bases respectively, with 17 bases between them. The CDR3 covers 11 residues. Germline CDR1 SNHLY, CDR2 FYNNEI. CDR3 coding DNA: TGTGCCAGCATCAGGGGGGGGTCCCTCTACTTC. Translation gives CASIRGGSLYF.

This clone was found a few times. The chain links TRBV2 to TRBJ1-5, with unresolved D. Germline loops: CDR1 SNHLY, CDR2 FYNNEI. The germline V and J ends were trimmed by 1 base and 4 bases, with 8 bases remaining between them. The CDR3 runs 14 residues. CDR3 nucleotide sequence: TGTGCCAGCAGTGAAGTTGTGGGTAATCAGCCCCAGCATTTT. It encodes CASSEVVGNQPQHF.

The V gene is TRBV2, the J gene TRBJ2-7; a possible D gene is TRBD2 (5 bases). Germline-derived CDR1 and CDR2 are SNHLY and FYNNEI. The ends were cut back, 3 bases at V and 0 bases at J, with 12 bases in the middle. The CDR3 spans 15 residues. DNA of the CDR3: TGTGCCAGCAGTGACGCTAGCAAGGACTCCTACGAGCAGTACTTC. Residues: CASSDASKDSYEQYF. Based on the CDR3 plus reference TRBV2 and TRBJ2-7, the full variable domain is EPEVTQTPSHQVTQMGQEVILRCVPISNHLYFYWYRQILGQKVEFLVSFYNNEISEKSEIFDDQFSVERPDGSNFTLKIRSTKLEDSAMYFCASSDASKDSYEQYFGPGTRLTVT.

This clone was detected only a few times. The gene calls are TRBV6-1 and TRBJ2-5, with a possible D match to TRBD1 (5 bases). Between the trimmed V and J ends, which lost 6 bases and 2 bases, there was a span of 13 bases. Germline V gene sequence: CDR1 MNHNS, CDR2 SASEGT. The CDR3 spans 14 residues. CDR3 sequence reads: CASSIRADQETQYF. The CDR3 nucleotides read TGTGCCAGCAGCATCAGGGCTGATCAAGAGACCCAGTACTTC.

The rearrangement links TRBV7-2 to TRBJ1-5; no clear D. Germline-derived CDR1 and CDR2 are SGHTA and FQGNSA. This CDR3 has 14 amino acids. V was clipped by 0 bases and J by 5 bases, with 8 bases between them. The CDR3 spells CASSLAGSDQPQHF. The CDR3 nucleotides read TGTGCCAGCAGCTTAGCCGGGTCCGATCAGCCCCAGCATTTT. Full variable domain (remainder filled in from reference TRBV7-2 and TRBJ1-5): GAGVSQSPSNKVTEKGKDVELRCDPISGHTALYWYRQSLGQGLEFLIYFQGNSAPDKSGLPSDRFSAERTGGSVSTLTIQRTQQEDSAVYLCASSLAGSDQPQHFGDGTRLSIL.

J is TRBJ2-7 and V is TRBV29-1; D is unresolved. The CDR3 runs 13 residues. Trimming pared 2 bases from V and 2 bases from J, leaving 10 bases between. Per the germline V gene, CDR1 is SQVTM and CDR2 is ANQGSEA. The CDR3 bases are TGCAGCGTTGAATGGACCGACGCCTACGAGCAGTACTTC. This gives the protein CSVEWTDAYEQYF.

This chain links TRBV7-9 with TRBJ2-3, with 9 bases fitting TRBD1. The CDR3 is 17 amino acids. The germline V gene has CDR1 SEHNR and CDR2 FQNEAQ (reference sequence). V gave up 2 bases and J gave up 6 bases; unmatched junction bases: 12. The CDR3 loop reads CASSLPTGGYDLDTQYF. The CDR3 bases are TGTGCCAGCAGCTTACCGACAGGGGGATATGATTTGGATACGCAGTATTTT.

The J gene is TRBJ2-5, the V gene TRBV6-1, with 7 positions matching TRBD2. In germline, CDR1 is MNHNS, CDR2 SASEGT. V was pared by 1 base and J by 5 bases, with 10 bases of the junction left unmatched. This CDR3 has 16 amino acids. In nucleotides, the CDR3 is TGTGCCAGCAGTGAAGGGCCTAGCGGATTCAGGGAGACCCAGTACTTC. Translation gives CASSEGPSGFRETQYF.

The chain is built from TRBV30 and TRBJ2-1; D ambiguous. Germline V CDR1 and CDR2: GTSNPN, SVGIG (reference sequence). This CDR3 has 12 amino acids. Trimming took off 3 bases at V and 7 bases at J, with 10 bases between the two ends. This chain's CDR3 is CAWSETLNEQFF. As DNA, the CDR3 is TGTGCCTGGAGCGAGACTCTGAATGAGCAGTTCTTC.

The chain couples TRBV29-1 to TRBJ1-1; D not resolved. CDR1 SQVTM and CDR2 ANQGSEA come from the germline V gene. The CDR3 spans 11 residues. Trimming removed 5 bases from V and 6 bases from J, with 10 bases in between. The CDR3 nucleotides read TGCAGCGTTATACTGACTCCTGAAGCTTTCTTT. This codes for CSVILTPEAFF.

This clone was recorded a few times. The CDR3 sequence is CASSVRGSAVEQYF. The DNA of the CDR3 is TGTGCCAGCAGCGTCCGGGGCTCCGCGGTGGAGCAGTACTTC. This sequence joins TRBV27 and TRBJ2-7, with D perhaps TRBD1 or TRBD2 (5 bases each). The V gene's germline CDR1 is MNHEY and CDR2 SMNVEV (reference sequence). CDR3 length: 14 residues. Trimming took off 6 bases at V and 7 bases at J, with 19 bases between the two ends.

This clone was observed a few times. The chain uses TRBV29-1 and TRBJ2-7; D is unclear. V was cut by 1 base and J by 4 bases, with 11 bases left in between. From germline, CDR1 is SQVTM and CDR2 ANQGSEA. This CDR3 is 13 amino acids long. CDR3 coding DNA: TGCAGCGTTGAAGGTTCGCCGACATACGAGCAGTACTTC. It specifies CSVEGSPTYEQYF.

This clone was seen only a few times. The chain couples TRBV4-1 to TRBJ2-7, with no clear D. Germline V gives CDR1 MGHRA, CDR2 YSYEKL. The V end lost 2 bases, the J end lost 4 bases, and 9 bases lay between the germline ends. The CDR3 is 13 residues long. The CDR3 region is CASSQSNGYEQYF. Written as DNA, the CDR3 is TGCGCCAGCAGCCAATCAAACGGGTACGAGCAGTACTTC.

The chain has TRBV30 and TRBJ2-2; D gene unclear. The CDR3 runs to 13 residues. Trimming took 2 bases from V and 1 from J, leaving 5 bases between them. CDR1 is GTSNPN and CDR2 is SVGIG in the germline V gene (reference sequence). The CDR3 spells CAWSFRNTGELFF. CDR3 sequence (DNA): TGTGCCTGGAGTTTTAGGAACACCGGGGAGCTGTTTTTT.

This clone has more than one count but fewer than ten. The chain recombines TRBV7-9 with TRBJ2-6; no firm D call. Per the germline V gene, CDR1 is SEHNR and CDR2 is FQNEAQ (reference sequence). V lost 4 bases and J 1 base, leaving 8 bases between the germline ends. This CDR3 spans 15 amino acids. CDR3 in DNA: TGTGCCAGCAGCTCCCCGGAATCTGGGGCCAACGTCCTGACTTTC. This translates into CASSSPESGANVLTF.

This clone was detected only a few times. The chain employs TRBV6-5 and TRBJ1-2; the D is unclear. Trimming removed 0 bases at V and 7 bases at J, with 9 bases between. Per germline, CDR1 MNHEY and CDR2 SVGAGI. CDR3 length: 13 amino acids. The CDR3 DNA is TGTGCCAGCAGTTACTCATCCCTCTCTGGCTACACCTTC. Translation gives CASSYSSLSGYTF.

The chain joins TRBV9 to TRBJ1-1; 7 positions agree with TRBD1. CDR1 SGDLS and CDR2 YYNGEE come from the germline V gene. Trimming took 4 bases from V and 1 from J; bases not matched to a gene: 1. This CDR3 is 13 amino acids long. CDR3: CASSRQGNTEAFF. The CDR3 region has the DNA TGTGCCAGCAGCAGACAGGGGAACACTGAAGCTTTCTTT.

For the CDR3, the DNA is TGCGCCAGCAAGCGGGCCCAAGAGACCCAGTACTTC. Translation: CASKRAQETQYF. The chain recombines TRBV23-1 with TRBJ2-5, with D possibly TRBD2 on 6 matching bases. TRBV23-1 is an open reading frame whose function is uncertain. This CDR3 contains 12 residues. Trimming stripped 7 bases from V and 1 base from J, with 7 bases between.